This T cell receptor (delta chain) was retrieved from a study of Vδ1+ human thymocytes. The study's findings and limits: Bulk repertoire data may be misinterpreted because of unexpected Vdelta2 sequences. TRG sequences recurred across donors, whereas TRD sequences stayed essentially private. Highly polyclonal TRG and TRD repertoires with Gaussian CDR3 length distributions appeared in thymus. Despite high sort purity, around 19% of thymic T cell receptor delta sequences were Vdelta2.

Purity of the sorted Vdelta1+ thymocytes ranged from 98% to 99.6%. The template was reverse-transcribed extracted RNA. CDR3 amplicons came from multiplex PCR with pooled V-gene forward and constant-region reverse primers. TCRdb re-called the multiplex PCR reads using CATT. The data contain about 75,000 delta-chain clones, approximately 37% of them singletons. The CDR3 is 18 amino acids. V dropped 0 bases and J dropped 2 bases, with 19 bases sitting between them. The V gene's germline CDR1 is TSWWSYY and CDR2 QGS. On this clone: What it binds is not known.

The receptor was isolated from a boy under two years old who had congenital heart surgery. This sequence joins TRDV1 and TRDJ1; weak D call: TRDD2 (5 bases). Input material: Vdelta1+ gamma-delta thymocytes from the thymus. The subset here: FACS-sorted CD3+ TCRalphabeta- TCRVdelta1+ TCRVdelta2- thymocytes. The CDR3 loop reads CALGELERSKPTTDKLIF. DNA of the CDR3: TGTGCTCTTGGGGAACTTGAGCGTTCCAAACCTACTACCGATAAACTCATCTTT.